What follows are 5 T cell receptor beta chains derived from one specimen sequenced in a study of blood T cell repertoires in COVID-19. The protocol was immunoSEQ multiplex PCR, while the TCRdb copy is restricted to in-frame clones and leaves out a portion. The repertoire has fewer than 350,000 clones, around nine tenths of them found once; the top ten carry approximately 10%. The material sequenced was peripheral blood. These receptors were obtained from a man aged 40-55 years with active or convalescent COVID-19.

The V call is TRBV19, the J call TRBJ1-2, with D unresolved. V was pared by 1 base and J by 6 bases, with 9 bases between. The V gene's germline CDR1 is LNHDA and CDR2 SQIVND (reference sequence). The CDR3 is 13 amino acids. The CDR3 protein is CASSIAQPHGYTF. The CDR3 region has the DNA TGTGCCAGTAGTATAGCACAGCCACATGGCTACACCTTC.

J is TRBJ2-2 and V is TRBV27; tentative D call: TRBD1 (6 bases). Germline CDR1 reads MNHEY; CDR2 reads SMNVEV (reference sequence). The CDR3 consists of 15 residues. The V end was cut by 2 bases, the J end by 5 bases, with 12 bases between. The CDR3 nucleotides read TGTGCCAGCAGTTTACAGGGCGGACAGACCGGGGAGCTGTTTTTT. Protein sequence: CASSLQGGQTGELFF.

This chain links TRBV5-1 with TRBJ1-4; a weak D match, TRBD1 (5 bases). Trimming cost V 0 bases and J 5 bases, with 8 bases left between them. Germline V gene lookup returns CDR1 SGHRS and CDR2 YFSETQ. The CDR3 extends over 14 amino acids. CDR3 DNA: TGCGCCAGCAGCTTGGAGGGGATAAATGAAAAACTGTTTTTT. The encoded protein is CASSLEGINEKLFF.

The rearrangement joins TRBV24-1 to TRBJ1-5; 9 bases map to TRBD1. The CDR3 length is 15 residues. Per germline, CDR1 KGHDR and CDR2 SFDVKD. V lost 7 bases to trimming and J lost 4 bases; unmatched junction nucleotides: 7. The DNA of the CDR3 is TGTGCCACCAGAGAGACAGGGGGTGAGAATCAGCCCCAGCATTTT. Protein sequence: CATRETGGENQPQHF.

There are a few counts of this clone. This chain connects TRBV11-2 to TRBJ1-2; D is possibly TRBD1 (5 bases). Trimming removed 2 bases from V and 8 bases from J, with 18 bases in between. The CDR3 length is 15 residues. Looked up from germline, CDR1 is SGHAT and CDR2 is FQNNGV. The CDR3 nucleotides are TGTGCCAGCAGCTTATCGGGGGGACTCCCCTCCGGCTACACCTTC. Translating gives CASSLSGGLPSGYTF.